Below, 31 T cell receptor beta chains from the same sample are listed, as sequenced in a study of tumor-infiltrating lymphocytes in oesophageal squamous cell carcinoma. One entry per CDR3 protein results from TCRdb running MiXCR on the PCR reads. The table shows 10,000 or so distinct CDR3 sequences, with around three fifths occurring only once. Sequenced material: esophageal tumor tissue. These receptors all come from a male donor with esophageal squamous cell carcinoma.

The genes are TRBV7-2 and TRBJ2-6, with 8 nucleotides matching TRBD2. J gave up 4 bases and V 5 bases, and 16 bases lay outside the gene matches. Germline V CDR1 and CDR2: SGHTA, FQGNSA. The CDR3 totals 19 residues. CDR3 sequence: CASSISGIGFRSGANVLTF. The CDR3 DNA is TGTGCCAGCAGCATTAGCGGGATAGGCTTCCGATCCGGGGCCAACGTCCTGACTTTC.

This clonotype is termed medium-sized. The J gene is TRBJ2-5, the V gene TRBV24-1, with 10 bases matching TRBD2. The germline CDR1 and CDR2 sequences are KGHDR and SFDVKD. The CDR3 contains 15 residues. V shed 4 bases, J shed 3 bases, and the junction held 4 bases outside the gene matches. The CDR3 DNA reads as TGTGCCACCAGTGAACTAACTAGCGGGAAAGAGACCCAGTACTTC. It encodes CATSELTSGKETQYF.

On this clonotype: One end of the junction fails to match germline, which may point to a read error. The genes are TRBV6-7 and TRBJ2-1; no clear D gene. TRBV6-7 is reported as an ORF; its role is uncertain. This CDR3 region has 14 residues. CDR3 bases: TGTGCCAGCAGTTACTCGACGGCGAATTCACCCCTCCACTTC. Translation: CASSYSTANSPLHF.

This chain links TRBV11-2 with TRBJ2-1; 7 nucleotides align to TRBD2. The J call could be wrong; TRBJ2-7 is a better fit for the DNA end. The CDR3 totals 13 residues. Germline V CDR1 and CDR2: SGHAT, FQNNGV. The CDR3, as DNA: TGTGCCAGCAGTAGCGGGTGGGGCAATGAGCAGTACTTC. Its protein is CASSSGWGNEQYF.

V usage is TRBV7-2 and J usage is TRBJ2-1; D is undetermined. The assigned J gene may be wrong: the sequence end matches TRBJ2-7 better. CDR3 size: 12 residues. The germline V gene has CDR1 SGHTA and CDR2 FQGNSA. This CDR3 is CASSLARNEQYF. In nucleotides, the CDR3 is TGTGCCAGCAGCTTAGCTCGCAATGAGCAGTACTTC.

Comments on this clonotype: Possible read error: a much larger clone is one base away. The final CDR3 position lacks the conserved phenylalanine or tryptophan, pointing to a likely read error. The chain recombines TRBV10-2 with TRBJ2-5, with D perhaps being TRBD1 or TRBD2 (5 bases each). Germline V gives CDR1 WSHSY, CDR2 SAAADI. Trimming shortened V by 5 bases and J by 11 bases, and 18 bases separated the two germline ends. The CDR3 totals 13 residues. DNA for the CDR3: TGCGCCAGCAGTACCGGGACCTACAATGAGCAGTACTAC. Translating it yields CASSTGTYNEQYY.

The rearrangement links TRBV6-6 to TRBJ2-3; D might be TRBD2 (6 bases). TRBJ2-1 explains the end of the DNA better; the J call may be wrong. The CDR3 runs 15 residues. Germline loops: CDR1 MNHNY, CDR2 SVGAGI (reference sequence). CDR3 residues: CASRSPGLTNNEQFF. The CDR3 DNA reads TGTGCCAGCCGTTCTCCCGGACTAACGAACAATGAGCAGTTCTTC.

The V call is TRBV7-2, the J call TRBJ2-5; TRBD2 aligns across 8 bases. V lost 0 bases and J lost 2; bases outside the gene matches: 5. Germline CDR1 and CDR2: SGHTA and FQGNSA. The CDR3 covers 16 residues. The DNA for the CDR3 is TGTGCCAGCAGCTTAGCGAGCGGGAGATTGCAAGAGACCCAGTACTTC. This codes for CASSLASGRLQETQYF.

The CDR3 spells CASSFISGTQETQFF. Here the CDR3 DNA reads TGTGCCAGCAGCTTTATTAGCGGGACTCAAGAGACCCAGTTCTTC. The chain carries TRBV7-2 and TRBJ2-1; 8 nucleotides agree with TRBD2. This CDR3 comprises 15 residues. The V segment lost 3 bases and the J segment 13 bases; nucleotides outside the gene matches: 14. CDR1 and CDR2 from the germline V gene are SGHTA and FQGNSA.

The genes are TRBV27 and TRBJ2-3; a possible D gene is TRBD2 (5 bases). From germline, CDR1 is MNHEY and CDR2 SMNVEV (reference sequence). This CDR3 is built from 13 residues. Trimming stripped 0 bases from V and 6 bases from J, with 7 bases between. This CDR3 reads CASSLSRVDTQYF. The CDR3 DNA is TGTGCCAGCAGTTTATCGAGGGTGGATACGCAGTATTTT.

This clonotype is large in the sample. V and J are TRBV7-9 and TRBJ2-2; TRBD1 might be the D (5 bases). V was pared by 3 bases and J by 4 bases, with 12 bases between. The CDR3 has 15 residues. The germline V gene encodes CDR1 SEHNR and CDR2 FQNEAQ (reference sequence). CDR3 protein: CASSFPQGTTGELFF. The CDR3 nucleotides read TGTGCCAGCAGCTTCCCGCAGGGTACCACCGGGGAGCTGTTTTTT.

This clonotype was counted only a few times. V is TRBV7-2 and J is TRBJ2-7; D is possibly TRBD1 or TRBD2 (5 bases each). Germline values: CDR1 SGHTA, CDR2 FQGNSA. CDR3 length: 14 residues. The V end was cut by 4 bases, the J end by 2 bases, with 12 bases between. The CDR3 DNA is TGTGCCAGCAGCTCAGGGACGGAGACCTACGAGCAGTACTTC. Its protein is CASSSGTETYEQYF.

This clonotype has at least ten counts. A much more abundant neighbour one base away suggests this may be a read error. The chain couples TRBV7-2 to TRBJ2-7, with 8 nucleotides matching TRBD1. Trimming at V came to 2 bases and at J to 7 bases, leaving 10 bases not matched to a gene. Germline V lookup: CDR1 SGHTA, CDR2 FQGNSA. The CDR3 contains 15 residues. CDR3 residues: CASSLRTGKHNEQYF. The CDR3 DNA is TGTGCCAGCAGCTTAAGGACAGGGAAGCACAATGAGCAGTACTTC.

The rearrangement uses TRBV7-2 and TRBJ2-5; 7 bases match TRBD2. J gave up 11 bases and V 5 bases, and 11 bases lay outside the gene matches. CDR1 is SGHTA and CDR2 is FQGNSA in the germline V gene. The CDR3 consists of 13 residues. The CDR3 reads CASSLGLVGEQYF. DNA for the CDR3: TGTGCCAGCAGCCTAGGACTAGTCGGTGAGCAGTACTTC.

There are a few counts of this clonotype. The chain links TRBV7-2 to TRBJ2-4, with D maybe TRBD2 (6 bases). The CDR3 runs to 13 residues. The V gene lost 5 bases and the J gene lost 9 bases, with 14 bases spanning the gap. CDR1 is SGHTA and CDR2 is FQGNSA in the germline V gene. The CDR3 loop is CASSRRDLPIQYF. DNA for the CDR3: TGTGCCAGCAGCCGCCGGGACTTACCCATTCAGTACTTC. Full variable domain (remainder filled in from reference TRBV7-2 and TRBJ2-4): GAGVSQSPSNKVTEKGKDVELRCDPISGHTALYWYRQSLGQGLEFLIYFQGNSAPDKSGLPSDRFSAERTGGSVSTLTIQRTQQEDSAVYLCASSRRDLPIQYFGAGTRLSVL.

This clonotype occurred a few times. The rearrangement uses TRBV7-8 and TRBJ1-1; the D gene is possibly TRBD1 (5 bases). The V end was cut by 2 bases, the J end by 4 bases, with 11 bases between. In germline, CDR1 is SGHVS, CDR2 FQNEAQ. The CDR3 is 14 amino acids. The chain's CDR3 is CASSLKGVSTEAFF. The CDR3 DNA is TGTGCCAGCAGCTTAAAAGGGGTTTCCACTGAAGCTTTCTTT.

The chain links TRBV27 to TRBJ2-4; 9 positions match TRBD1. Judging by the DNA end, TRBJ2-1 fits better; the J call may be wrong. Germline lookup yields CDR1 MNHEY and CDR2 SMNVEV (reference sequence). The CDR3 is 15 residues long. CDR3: CASKNRGRIVNEQFF. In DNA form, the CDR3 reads TGTGCCAGCAAAAACAGGGGGCGGATTGTAAATGAGCAGTTCTTC.

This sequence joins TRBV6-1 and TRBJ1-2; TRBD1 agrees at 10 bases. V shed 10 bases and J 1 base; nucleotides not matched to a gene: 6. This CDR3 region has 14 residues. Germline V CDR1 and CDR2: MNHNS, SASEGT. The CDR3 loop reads CATSGQGHNYGYTF. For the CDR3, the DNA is TGTGCCACCTCGGGACAGGGGCATAACTATGGCTACACCTTC.

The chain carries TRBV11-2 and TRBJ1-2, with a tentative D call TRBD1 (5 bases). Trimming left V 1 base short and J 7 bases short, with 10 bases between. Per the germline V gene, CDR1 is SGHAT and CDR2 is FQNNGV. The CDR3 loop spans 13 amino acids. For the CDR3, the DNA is TGTGCCAGCAGCTTAGGGAGGGGACGTGGCTACACCTTC. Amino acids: CASSLGRGRGYTF.

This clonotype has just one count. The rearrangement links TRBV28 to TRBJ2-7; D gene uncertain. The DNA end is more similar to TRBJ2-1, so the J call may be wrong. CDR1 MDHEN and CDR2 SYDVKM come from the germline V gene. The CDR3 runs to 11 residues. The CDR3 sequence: CASVRYNEQFF. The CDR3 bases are TGTGCCAGCGTTCGGTACAATGAGCAGTTCTTC.

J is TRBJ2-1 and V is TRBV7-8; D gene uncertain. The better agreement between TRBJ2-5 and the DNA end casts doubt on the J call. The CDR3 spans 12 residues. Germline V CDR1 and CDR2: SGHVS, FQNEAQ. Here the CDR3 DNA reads TGTGCCAGCAGCTTAGTTGGAGAGACCCAGTACTTC. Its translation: CASSLVGETQYF.

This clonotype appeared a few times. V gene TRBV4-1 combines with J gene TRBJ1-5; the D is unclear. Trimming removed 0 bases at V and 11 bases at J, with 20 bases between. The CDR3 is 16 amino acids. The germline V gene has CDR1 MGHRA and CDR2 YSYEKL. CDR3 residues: CASSQEWFPAVTAQHF. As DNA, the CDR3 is TGCGCCAGCAGCCAAGAATGGTTCCCCGCCGTCACGGCCCAGCATTTT.

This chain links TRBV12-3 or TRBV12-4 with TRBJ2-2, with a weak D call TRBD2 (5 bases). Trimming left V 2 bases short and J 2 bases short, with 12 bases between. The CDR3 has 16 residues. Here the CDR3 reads CASSLFVGGNTGELFF. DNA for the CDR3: TGTGCCAGCAGTTTATTTGTAGGAGGTAACACCGGGGAGCTGTTTTTT.

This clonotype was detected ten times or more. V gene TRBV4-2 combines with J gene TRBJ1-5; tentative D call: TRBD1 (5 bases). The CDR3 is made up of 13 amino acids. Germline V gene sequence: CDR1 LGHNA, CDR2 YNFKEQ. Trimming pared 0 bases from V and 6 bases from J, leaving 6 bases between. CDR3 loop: CASSQDRGQPQHF. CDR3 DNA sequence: TGTGCCAGCAGCCAAGATAGGGGTCAGCCCCAGCATTTT.

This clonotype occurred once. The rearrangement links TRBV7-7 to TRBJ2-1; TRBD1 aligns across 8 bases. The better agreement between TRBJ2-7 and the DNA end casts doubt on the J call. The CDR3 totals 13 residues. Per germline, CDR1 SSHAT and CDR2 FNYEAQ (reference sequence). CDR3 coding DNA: TGTGCCAGCAGCTTGACAGGGGCGGGCAAGCAGTACTTC. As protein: CASSLTGAGKQYF.

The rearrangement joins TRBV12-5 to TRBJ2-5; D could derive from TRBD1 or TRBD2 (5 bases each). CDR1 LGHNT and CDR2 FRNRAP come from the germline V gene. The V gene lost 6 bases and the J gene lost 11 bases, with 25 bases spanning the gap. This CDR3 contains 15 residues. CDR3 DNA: TGTGCTAGTGGGATTGGGGGAGCCGGCTACAATGAGCAGTACTTC. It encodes CASGIGGAGYNEQYF.

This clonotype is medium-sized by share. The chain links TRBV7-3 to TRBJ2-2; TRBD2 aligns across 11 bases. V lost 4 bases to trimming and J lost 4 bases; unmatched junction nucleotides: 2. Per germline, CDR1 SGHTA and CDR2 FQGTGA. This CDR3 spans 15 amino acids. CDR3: CASSSTSGSTGELFF. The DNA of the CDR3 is TGTGCCAGCAGCTCTACTAGCGGGAGCACCGGGGAGCTGTTTTTT.

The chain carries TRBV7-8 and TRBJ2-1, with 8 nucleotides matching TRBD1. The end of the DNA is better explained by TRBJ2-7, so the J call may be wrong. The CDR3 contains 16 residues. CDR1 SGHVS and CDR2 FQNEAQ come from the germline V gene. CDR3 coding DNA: TGTGCCAGCAGCCGCCCAACGGACAGGGTTGTGTACGAGCAGTACTTC. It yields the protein CASSRPTDRVVYEQYF.

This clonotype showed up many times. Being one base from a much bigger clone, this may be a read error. This chain's CDR3 is CASSRTSTNNEQYF. The CDR3 coding sequence is TGTGCCAGCAGCCGGACTAGCACTAACAATGAGCAGTACTTC. This chain uses TRBV12-3 or TRBV12-4 with TRBJ2-7; 8 bases line up with TRBD2. The CDR3 has 14 amino acids. J lost 7 bases, V lost 6 bases, and 11 bases had no gene match.

CDR3 sequence: CASSFRADNEQFF. CDR3 nucleotides: TGTGCCAGTAGTTTCCGGGCTGACAATGAGCAGTTCTTC. The chain has TRBV19 and TRBJ2-1; D unclear. Germline CDR1 and CDR2: LNHDA and SQIVND (reference sequence). This CDR3 is 13 amino acids long. Trimming removed 5 bases from V and 5 bases from J, with 10 bases in between.

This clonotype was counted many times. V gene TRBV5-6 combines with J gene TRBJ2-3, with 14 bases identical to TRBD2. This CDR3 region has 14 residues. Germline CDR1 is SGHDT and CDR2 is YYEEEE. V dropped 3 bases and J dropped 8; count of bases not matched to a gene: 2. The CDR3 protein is CASSSGTSGSTQYF. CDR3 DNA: TGTGCCAGCAGCTCCGGGACTAGCGGGAGTACGCAGTATTTT.